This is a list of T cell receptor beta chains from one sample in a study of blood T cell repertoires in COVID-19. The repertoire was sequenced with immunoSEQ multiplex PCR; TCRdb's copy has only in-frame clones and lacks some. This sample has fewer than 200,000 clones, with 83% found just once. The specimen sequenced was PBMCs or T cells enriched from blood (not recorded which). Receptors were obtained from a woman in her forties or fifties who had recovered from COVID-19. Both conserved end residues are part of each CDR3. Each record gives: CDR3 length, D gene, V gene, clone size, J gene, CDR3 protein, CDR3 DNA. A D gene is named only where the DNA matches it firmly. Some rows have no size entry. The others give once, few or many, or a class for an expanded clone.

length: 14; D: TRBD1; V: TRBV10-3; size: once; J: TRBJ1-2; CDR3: CAISEPGQGHGYTF; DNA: TGTGCCATCAGTGAACCTGGACAGGGACATGGCTACACCTTC
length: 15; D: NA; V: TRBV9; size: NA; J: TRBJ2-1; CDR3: CASSDSEKGDNEQFF; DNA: TGTGCCAGCAGCGATAGCGAGAAAGGTGACAATGAGCAGTTCTTC
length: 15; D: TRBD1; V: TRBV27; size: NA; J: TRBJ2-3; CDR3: CASSLWGQNTDTQYF; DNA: TGTGCCAGCAGTTTATGGGGACAGAACACAGATACGCAGTATTTT
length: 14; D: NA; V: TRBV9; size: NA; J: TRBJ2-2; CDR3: CASSVVNRPGELFF; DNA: TGTGCCAGCAGCGTAGTTAACAGACCCGGGGAGCTGTTTTTT
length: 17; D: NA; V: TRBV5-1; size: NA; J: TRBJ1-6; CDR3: CASSSLGGAGYNSPLHF; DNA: TGCGCCAGCAGCTCACTAGGGGGGGCTGGTTATAATTCACCCCTCCACTTT
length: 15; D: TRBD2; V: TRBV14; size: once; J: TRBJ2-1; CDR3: CASSQLTSGRGEQFF; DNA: TGTGCCAGCAGCCAACTGACTAGCGGGAGGGGTGAGCAGTTCTTC
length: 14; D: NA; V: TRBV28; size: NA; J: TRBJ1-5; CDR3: CASSYTNRDQPQHF; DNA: TGTGCCAGCAGTTACACCAACAGAGATCAGCCCCAGCATTTT
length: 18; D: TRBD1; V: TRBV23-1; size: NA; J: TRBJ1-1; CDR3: CASSQSDLQGPADTEAFF; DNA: TGCGCCAGCAGTCAATCGGACTTACAGGGGCCAGCAGACACTGAAGCTTTCTTT
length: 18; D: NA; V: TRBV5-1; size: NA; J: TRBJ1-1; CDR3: CASSWGYTGRTYNTEAFF; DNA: TGCGCCAGCAGCTGGGGTTATACAGGACGGACATATAACACTGAAGCTTTCTTT
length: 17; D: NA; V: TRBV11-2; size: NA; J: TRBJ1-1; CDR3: CASSLDLSPGWNTEAFF; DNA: TGTGCCAGCAGCTTAGATCTCAGCCCAGGATGGAACACTGAAGCTTTCTTT
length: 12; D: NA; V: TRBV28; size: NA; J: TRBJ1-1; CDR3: CASSLNVAEAFF; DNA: TGTGCCAGCAGCCTAAACGTCGCTGAAGCTTTCTTT
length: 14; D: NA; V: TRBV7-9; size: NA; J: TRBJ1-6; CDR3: CASSKDTRSSPLHF; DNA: TGTGCCAGCAGCAAGGACACACGGTCTTCACCCCTCCACTTT
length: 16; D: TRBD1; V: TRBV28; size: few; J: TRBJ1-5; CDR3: CASSLRPQGGGQPQHF; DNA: TGTGCCAGCAGTTTAAGGCCACAGGGGGGAGGTCAGCCCCAGCATTTT
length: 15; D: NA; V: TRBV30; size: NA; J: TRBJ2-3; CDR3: CAWSAGPLGTDTQYF; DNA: TGTGCCTGGAGTGCGGGTCCTCTGGGCACAGATACGCAGTATTTT